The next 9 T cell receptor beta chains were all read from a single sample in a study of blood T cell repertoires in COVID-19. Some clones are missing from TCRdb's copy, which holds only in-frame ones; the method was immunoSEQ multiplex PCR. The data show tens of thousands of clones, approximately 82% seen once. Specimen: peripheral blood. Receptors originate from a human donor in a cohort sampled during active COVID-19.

The CDR3 DNA follows: TGTGCCAGCAGCCCGGGACTAGCGGGAGCGCGGGGGGAGACCCAGTACTTC. This codes for CASSPGLAGARGETQYF. The chain has TRBV11-3 and TRBJ2-5; 14 nucleotides line up with TRBD2. CDR1 and CDR2 from the germline V gene are SGHNT and YENEEA. Losses at the gene ends were 5 bases for V and 5 bases for J; bases not matched to a gene: 10. CDR3 size: 17 residues. Filled out from reference TRBV11-3 and TRBJ2-5, the complete variable domain reads EAGVVQSPRYKIIEKKQPVAFWCNPISGHNTLYWYLQNLGQGPELLIRYENEEAVDDSQLPKDRFSAERLKGVDSTLKIQPAELGDSAVYLCASSPGLAGARGETQYFGPGTRLLVL.

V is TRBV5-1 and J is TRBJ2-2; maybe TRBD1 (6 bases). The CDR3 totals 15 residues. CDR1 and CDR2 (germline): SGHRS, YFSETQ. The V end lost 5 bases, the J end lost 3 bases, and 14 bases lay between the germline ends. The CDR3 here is CASSQQGSHTGELFF. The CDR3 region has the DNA TGCGCCAGCAGTCAACAGGGTTCGCACACCGGGGAGCTGTTTTTT.

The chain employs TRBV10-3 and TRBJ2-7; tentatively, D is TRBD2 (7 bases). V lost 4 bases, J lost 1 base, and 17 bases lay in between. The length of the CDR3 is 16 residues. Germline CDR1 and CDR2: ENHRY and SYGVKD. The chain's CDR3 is CAISVGSGGASYEQYF. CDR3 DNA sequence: TGTGCCATCAGTGTCGGCTCGGGGGGCGCGTCCTACGAGCAGTACTTC.

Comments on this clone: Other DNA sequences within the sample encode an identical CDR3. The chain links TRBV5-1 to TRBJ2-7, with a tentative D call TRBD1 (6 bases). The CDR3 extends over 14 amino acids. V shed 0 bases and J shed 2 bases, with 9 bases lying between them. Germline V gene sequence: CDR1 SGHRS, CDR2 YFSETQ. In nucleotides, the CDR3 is TGCGCCAGCAGCTTGGTACAGGGAGCCTACGAGCAGTACTTC. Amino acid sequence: CASSLVQGAYEQYF.

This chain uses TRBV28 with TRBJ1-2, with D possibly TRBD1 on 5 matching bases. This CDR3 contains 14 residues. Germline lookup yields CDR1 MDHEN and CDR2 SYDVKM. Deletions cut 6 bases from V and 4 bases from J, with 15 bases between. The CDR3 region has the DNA TGTGCCAGCAGCCGGGCGGGGGAGGTCTATGGCTACACCTTC. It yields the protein CASSRAGEVYGYTF.

The DNA for the CDR3 is TGTGCCAGCAGCTTAAGGGCAGGGGGCGTGGGGCTGACTGAAGCTTTCTTT. Translating it yields CASSLRAGGVGLTEAFF. The chain links TRBV7-8 to TRBJ1-1; 8 nucleotides agree with TRBD1. V shed 2 bases, J shed 5 bases, and the junction held 13 bases outside the gene matches. Germline V gene data show CDR1 as SGHVS and CDR2 as FQNEAQ. CDR3 length: 17 amino acids.

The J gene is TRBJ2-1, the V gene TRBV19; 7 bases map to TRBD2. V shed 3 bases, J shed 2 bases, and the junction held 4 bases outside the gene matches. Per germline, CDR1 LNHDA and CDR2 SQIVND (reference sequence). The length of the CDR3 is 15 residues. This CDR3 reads CASSIQAGTYNEQFF. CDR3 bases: TGTGCCAGTAGTATCCAAGCGGGAACCTACAATGAGCAGTTCTTC.

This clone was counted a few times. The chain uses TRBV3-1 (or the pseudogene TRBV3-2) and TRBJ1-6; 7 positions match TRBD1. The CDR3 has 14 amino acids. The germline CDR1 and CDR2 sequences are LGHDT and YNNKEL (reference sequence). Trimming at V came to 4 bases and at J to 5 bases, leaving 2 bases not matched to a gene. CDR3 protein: CASSPTGDNSPLHF. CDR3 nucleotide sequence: TGTGCCAGCAGCCCCACAGGGGATAATTCACCCCTCCACTTT.

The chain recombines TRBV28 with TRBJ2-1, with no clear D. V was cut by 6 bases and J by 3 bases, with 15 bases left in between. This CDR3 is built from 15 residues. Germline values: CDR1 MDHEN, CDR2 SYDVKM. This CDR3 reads CASSSPSSDYNEQFF. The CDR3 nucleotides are TGTGCCAGCAGCTCTCCGTCGAGCGACTACAATGAGCAGTTCTTC. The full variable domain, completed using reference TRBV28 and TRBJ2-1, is DVKVTQSSRYLVKRTGEKVFLECVQDMDHENMFWYRQDPGLGLRLIYFSYDVKMKEKGDIPEGYSVSREKKERFSLILESASTNQTSMYLCASSSPSSDYNEQFFGPGTRLTVL.